These T cell receptor beta chains were read from a single sample in a study of tumor-infiltrating lymphocytes in primary liver carcinoma. Via MiXCR, TCRdb re-called the multiplex PCR reads, giving one row per CDR3 protein. In the table there are about 54,000 distinct CDR3 sequences, 70% to 75% of which are singletons. Sequencing used liver tumor tissue from sampling region 2. The source is a man aged 40-49 years with primary liver carcinoma and hepatitis B virus infection. CDR3s include the opening cysteine and the closing phenylalanine or tryptophan. The D gene is left open where the match is weak. Expanded clones get a size class; other rows say once, few or many, or leave the size out.

once,17,-,TRBV24-1,TRBJ1-2,TGTGCCACCAGTGATTACCGGGATAGGGTCCTGGACTATGGCTACACCTTC,CATSDYRDRVLDYGYTF
-,13,-,TRBV6-5,TRBJ1-5,TGTGCCAGCAAGGAGACTGGAGATCAGTCCCAGCATTTT,CASKETGDQSQHF
-,14,-,TRBV11-1,TRBJ2-5,TGTGCCAGCAGCTTCCGGGGTGGGGTGCAGACCCAGTACTTC,CASSFRGGVQTQYF
-,12,-,TRBV10-1,TRBJ2-3,TGCGCCAACAGTGGGGGGCCAGATACGCAATATTTT,CANSGGPDTQYF
few,17,TRBD1,TRBV7-9,TRBJ2-6,TGTGCCAGCAGCTTCGGGACAGTCCCCTCTGGGGCCAACGTCCTGACTTTC,CASSFGTVPSGANVLTF
-,14,-,TRBV7-9,TRBJ2-7,TGTGCCAGCAGCTTCACGGGGGGCGGGTACGAGCACTACTTC,CASSFTGGGYEHYF
few,14,-,TRBV2,TRBJ1-5,TGTGCCAGCAGTGCCCCGAGAGTTAATCAGCCCCAGCATTTT,CASSAPRVNQPQHF
-,13,-,TRBV5-1,TRBJ1-6,TGCACCAGCATGGAAAGGGAAGGATCACCCCTCTACTTT,CTSMEREGSPLYF
many,18,-,TRBV6-6,TRBJ1-5,TGTGCCAGCAGGCGGGATGGCAGGGCATATACGGGCAATCAGCCCCAGCATTTT,CASRRDGRAYTGNQPQHF
-,14,-,TRBV5-1,TRBJ2-3,TGCGCCAGCAGCCGTACAGGGCCCACGGATACGCACTATTTT,CASSRTGPTDTHYF
-,13,TRBD1,TRBV29-1,TRBJ2-2,TGCAGGGTTGACCAGGGGGCACCCAGGCAGTTGTTTTTT,CRVDQGAPRQLFF
-,14,TRBD1,TRBV20-1,TRBJ1-4,TGCAGAGCTAGTCTAGGGGGCGGTTTGGAAAAACTGTTTTTT,CRASLGGGLEKLFF
many,14,-,TRBV7-3,TRBJ2-2,TGTGCCAGCAGCTTATTCGACAGCACCGGGGAGCTGTTTTTT,CASSLFDSTGELFF
few,12,-,TRBV29-1,TRBJ2-1,TGCAGTGCCCTAAGGGACTACAATGAGCAGTTCTTC,CSALRDYNEQFF
many,16,-,TRBV7-8,TRBJ2-7,TGTGCCAGCAGCTCAGCGGGGACAGGCTTTACCTACGAGCAGTACTTC,CASSSAGTGFTYEQYF
-,15,TRBD2,TRBV28,TRBJ2-7,TGTGCCAGCAGTCTCCCGACTAGCGCACCCTACGAGCAGTACTTC,CASSLPTSAPYEQYF
-,19,-,TRBV4-1,TRBJ2-7,TGCGCCAGCAGCCGTAGATTGGTAGCTGGAGGGCAGTTGGGCTACGAGCAGTACTTC,CASSRRLVAGGQLGYEQYF
-,14,-,TRBV7-8,TRBJ2-2,TGTGCCAGCAGCTTACTAGCGAACACCAGGGAGCTGTTATTT,CASSLLANTRELLF
-,14,-,TRBV6-5,TRBJ2-7,TGTGCCAGCAGACGTAGGAACCAGAGCCGGGAGCAGTACTTC,CASRRRNQSREQYF
-,15,-,TRBV6-1,TRBJ1-3,TGTGCCAGCAGTGATGGCATCGGTTCTGGAGACACCATATATTTT,CASSDGIGSGDTIYF
-,16,-,TRBV6-5,TRBJ2-3,TGTGCCAGCAGTTCACTAGGGGGAGGGGGTATGGATACGCAGTATTTT,CASSSLGGGGMDTQYF